The next 22 T cell receptor beta chains were all read from a single sample in a study of cytotoxic CD8 clonotypes in ibrutinib-treated CLL. The data were produced by immunoSEQ multiplex PCR, yet TCRdb's version contains in-frame clones alone and is incomplete. The profile covers approximately 70,000 clones, with more than 75% appearing a single time and 7.7% taken by the ten largest. The sequencing here drew on PBMCs, taken at disease progression, from a patient treated with ibrutinib. Receptors were obtained from a human donor with chronic lymphocytic leukemia.

The chain links TRBV14 to TRBJ1-1; possibly TRBD1 for D (6 bases). Trimming removed 4 bases at V and 5 bases at J, with 17 bases between. The germline CDR1 and CDR2 sequences are SGHDN and FVKESK. The CDR3 extends over 15 amino acids. The CDR3 DNA follows: TGTGCCAGCAGCCCGTTTGACAGGAGATGGACTGAAGCTTTCTTT. Encoded protein: CASSPFDRRWTEAFF. The variable domain in full, with the rest retrieved from reference TRBV14 and TRBJ1-1, is EAGVTQFPSHSVIEKGQTVTLRCDPISGHDNLYWYRRVMGKEIKFLLHFVKESKQDESGMPNNRFLAERTGGTYSTLKVQPAELEDSGVYFCASSPFDRRWTEAFFGQGTRLTVV.

The chain is built from TRBV4-1 and TRBJ2-3; D call uncertain. V was trimmed by 3 bases and J by 3 bases, leaving 13 bases between them. The CDR3 spans 15 residues. The V gene's germline CDR1 is MGHRA and CDR2 YSYEKL. For the CDR3, the DNA is TGCGCCAGCAGCCAGTTTCGGGTAGATACAGATACGCAGTATTTT. It codes for CASSQFRVDTDTQYF.

The gene calls are TRBV5-1 and TRBJ2-1; tentatively, D is TRBD2 (5 bases). Germline CDR1 is SGHRS and CDR2 is YFSETQ. The CDR3 loop spans 14 amino acids. V was shortened by 5 bases and J by 0 bases, with 9 bases between the two germline ends. The CDR3: CASRDSGSYNEQFF. DNA for the CDR3: TGCGCCAGCAGGGACTCTGGCTCCTACAATGAGCAGTTCTTC.

Of note for this clone: The germline gene is not matched at one end of the junction; a read error may be the cause. This chain links TRBV7-9 with TRBJ1-2; 7 nucleotides match TRBD1. Germline CDR1 is SEHNR and CDR2 is FQNEAQ (reference sequence). The CDR3 totals 15 residues. CDR3 sequence (DNA): TGTGCCAGCAGCCTAGCGGACAGGAACTCGTACGGCTACACCTTC. Translation: CASSLADRNSYGYTF.

This CDR3 is CASSGQGAYEQYF. CDR3 sequence (DNA): TGCGCCAGCAGTGGACAGGGGGCTTACGAGCAGTACTTC. The rearrangement links TRBV10-1 to TRBJ2-7, with 10 bases aligning to TRBD1. CDR3 length equals 13 residues. Germline lookup yields CDR1 WNHNN and CDR2 SYGVQD (reference sequence). V was clipped by 4 bases and J by 4 bases; unmatched bases: 1.

In its sample, this clone was seen once. V gene TRBV15 combines with J gene TRBJ1-3; maybe TRBD1 (6 bases). Germline lookup yields CDR1 LNHNV and CDR2 YYDKDF (reference sequence). This CDR3 has 14 amino acids. V was clipped by 2 bases and J by 2 bases, with 7 bases between them. CDR3 sequence reads: CATSRQGPGNTIYF. The CDR3 DNA sequence: TGTGCCACCAGCAGACAGGGGCCTGGAAACACCATATATTTT.

This chain uses TRBV28 with TRBJ2-7; 11 bases agree with TRBD2. V was pared by 5 bases and J by 0 bases, with 6 bases of the junction left unmatched. This CDR3 contains 16 residues. CDR1 and CDR2 from the germline V gene are MDHEN and SYDVKM. Here the CDR3 DNA reads TGTGCCAGCAGTCCCTTAGCGGGGGGGAGCTCCTACGAGCAGTACTTC. It encodes CASSPLAGGSSYEQYF.

This sequence joins TRBV5-5 and TRBJ2-7; perhaps TRBD1 as D (6 bases). The CDR3 totals 14 residues. CDR1 and CDR2 (germline): SGHKS, YYEKEE (reference sequence). V was trimmed by 2 bases and J by 1 base, leaving 10 bases between them. The CDR3 coding sequence is TGTGCCAGCAGCTTACAGGGCCCATCCTACGAGCAGTACTTC. It specifies CASSLQGPSYEQYF.

V usage is TRBV5-1 and J usage is TRBJ2-7; no definite D call. This CDR3 is 16 amino acids long. V was pared by 4 bases and J by 0 bases, with 17 bases between. Germline lookup yields CDR1 SGHRS and CDR2 YFSETQ. In nucleotides, the CDR3 is TGCGCCAGCAGCCCTGCTCCCGGGCCAAGCTCCTACGAGCAGTACTTC. Protein sequence: CASSPAPGPSSYEQYF.

V is TRBV6-5 and J is TRBJ1-5; D is undetermined. The CDR3 length is 12 residues. CDR1 is MNHEY, CDR2 SVGAGI, per germline. The V end was cut by 5 bases, the J end by 3 bases, with 5 bases between. CDR3 region: CASSNYNQPQHF. The CDR3 DNA sequence: TGTGCCAGCAGTAACTACAATCAGCCCCAGCATTTT.

The genes are TRBV19 and TRBJ1-1; D call uncertain. Germline V lookup: CDR1 LNHDA, CDR2 SQIVND (reference sequence). Trimming removed 7 bases from V and 0 bases from J, with 9 bases in between. The CDR3 runs to 13 residues. The CDR3 nucleotides read TGTGCCAGTAATAGTGGTATGAACACTGAAGCTTTCTTT. Protein product: CASNSGMNTEAFF. Together with reference TRBV19 and TRBJ1-1, the CDR3 gives the full variable domain: DGGITQSPKYLFRKEGQNVTLSCEQNLNHDAMYWYRQDPGQGLRLIYYSQIVNDFQKGDIAEGYSVSREKKESFPLTVTSAQKNPTAFYLCASNSGMNTEAFFGQGTRLTVV.

This clone has only one observation. This specimen includes other DNA sequences encoding the same CDR3. The genes are TRBV5-1 and TRBJ2-3, with D maybe TRBD1 (6 bases). CDR1 and CDR2 (germline): SGHRS, YFSETQ. The CDR3 is made up of 14 amino acids. V lost 3 bases and J lost 2, with 10 bases in between. The CDR3 DNA sequence: TGCGCCAGCAGCTCGGACAGCTCCACAGATACGCAGTATTTT. Translating it yields CASSSDSSTDTQYF.

This clone was detected only once. This chain uses TRBV4-1 with TRBJ2-3, with 8 bases aligning to TRBD2. CDR3 size: 14 residues. The germline gives CDR1 MGHRA, CDR2 YSYEKL. V shed 6 bases and J 2 bases; nucleotides not matched to a gene: 4. In nucleotides, the CDR3 is TGCGCCAGCAGAGCAGCGGGGGCCACAGATACGCAGTATTTT. Translation: CASRAAGATDTQYF.

This chain connects TRBV6-1 to TRBJ2-1; 10 positions match TRBD2. V shed 7 bases, J shed 2 bases, and the junction held 11 bases outside the gene matches. CDR1 and CDR2 from the germline V gene are MNHNS and SASEGT. This CDR3 contains 17 residues. Here the CDR3 DNA reads TGTGCCAGCAAGGAAGCGGGAGGGTTTCGTACCTACAATGAGCAGTTCTTC. Its protein product is CASKEAGGFRTYNEQFF.

The V call is TRBV19, the J call TRBJ2-2; tentatively, D is TRBD1 or TRBD2 (5 bases each). The CDR3 runs 17 residues. Germline V gene lookup returns CDR1 LNHDA and CDR2 SQIVND (reference sequence). V was shortened by 4 bases and J by 2 bases, with 17 bases between the two germline ends. CDR3 coding DNA: TGTGCCAGTAGTAACGGGGCCTTTAGCCTTAACACCGGGGAGCTGTTTTTT. It codes for CASSNGAFSLNTGELFF.

This clone was recorded only once. The gene calls are TRBV15 and TRBJ1-4, with 8 bases fitting TRBD1. This CDR3 spans 15 amino acids. Germline CDR1 and CDR2: LNHNV and YYDKDF (reference sequence). With V trimmed by 0 bases and J by 9 bases, 6 bases remained unmatched. CDR3 coding DNA: TGTGCCACCAGCAGAGAACGTCGGACAGGGCAAAAACTGTTTTTT. It is translated as CATSRERRTGQKLFF. Combining the CDR3 with reference TRBV15 and TRBJ1-4 gives the whole variable domain DAMVIQNPRYQVTQFGKPVTLSCSQTLNHNVMYWYQQKSSQAPKLLFHYYDKDFNNEADTPDNFQSRRPNTSFCFLDIRSPGLGDTAMYLCATSRERRTGQKLFFGSGTQLSVL.

The chain carries TRBV5-1 and TRBJ2-5; 8 nucleotides align to TRBD2. Germline V gene lookup returns CDR1 SGHRS and CDR2 YFSETQ. This CDR3 contains 15 residues. With 3 bases clipped from V and 5 bases from J, the junction kept 9 bases outside the gene matches. The CDR3 sequence is CASSSYSGGGETQYF. CDR3 coding DNA: TGCGCCAGCAGCTCCTACAGCGGGGGTGGCGAGACCCAGTACTTC. Together with reference TRBV5-1 and TRBJ2-5, the CDR3 gives the full variable domain: KAGVTQTPRYLIKTRGQQVTLSCSPISGHRSVSWYQQTPGQGLQFLFEYFSETQRNKGNFPGRFSGRQFSNSRSEMNVSTLELGDSALYLCASSSYSGGGETQYFGPGTRLLVL.

V gene TRBV9 combines with J gene TRBJ2-1; D might be TRBD2 (7 bases). From germline, CDR1 is SGDLS and CDR2 YYNGEE. The CDR3 has 14 amino acids. Trimming shortened V by 0 bases and J by 9 bases, and 13 bases separated the two germline ends. In nucleotides, the CDR3 is TGTGCCAGCAGCGTAGGCAGGGGCGGGGGTGAGCAGTTCTTC. It translates to CASSVGRGGGEQFF.

About this clone itself: Other nucleotide sequences from this sample produce the same CDR3. This chain connects TRBV7-9 to TRBJ2-7; no definite D call. The CDR3 has 11 amino acids. Germline CDR1 and CDR2: SEHNR and FQNEAQ (reference sequence). Between the trimmed V and J ends, which lost 5 bases and 5 bases, there was a span of 7 bases. DNA of the CDR3: TGTGCCAGCAGCCCCCTCGACGAGCAGTACTTC. Translating gives CASSPLDEQYF.

This chain links TRBV11-2 with TRBJ2-2, with D perhaps assigned TRBD1 or TRBD2 (6 bases each). The CDR3 has 16 residues. The germline V gene encodes CDR1 SGHAT and CDR2 FQNNGV. V was trimmed by 2 bases and J by 8 bases, leaving 18 bases between them. CDR3: CASSLSGGPIAGELFF. The DNA of the CDR3 is TGTGCCAGCAGCTTAAGTGGGGGGCCTATCGCAGGGGAGCTGTTTTTT.

The chain recombines TRBV27 with TRBJ2-7; 7 bases align to TRBD2. Germline CDR1 MNHEY, CDR2 SMNVEV (reference sequence). This CDR3 region has 17 residues. With 3 bases clipped from V and 1 base from J, the junction kept 12 bases outside the gene matches. CDR3 bases: TGTGCCAGCAGTTTTGCCGCTCTAGCGGCCGAATCCTACGAGCAGTACTTC. This codes for CASSFAALAAESYEQYF.

In DNA, the CDR3 is TGTGCCAGCTCACCACCAGAAGGGGGCGTTTTCCATGAGCAGTTCTTC. Amino acids: CASSPPEGGVFHEQFF. V and J are TRBV18 and TRBJ2-1; 7 bases match TRBD1. The V gene end was trimmed by 0 bases and the J gene end by 8 bases; junction bases not matched to a gene: 10. CDR1 and CDR2 (germline): KGHSH, LQKENI. The CDR3 runs to 16 residues.